This T cell receptor beta chain emerged from a study of shared clonotypes between healthy human individuals. A remark on this clone: Other nucleotide sequences from this sample produce the same CDR3.

Looked up from germline, CDR1 is MNHEY and CDR2 is SMNVEV (reference sequence). J was trimmed by 5 bases and V by 3 bases; bases with no gene match: 4. The CDR3 runs to 14 residues. Repertoires were generated with immunoSEQ multiplex PCR, while TCRdb's copy carries only in-frame clones and drops some. This sample has around 2.5 million clones; roughly 93% occur once, and the top ten carry 0.35% to 0.45%. The chain couples TRBV27 to TRBJ2-5, with TRBD2 matching over 9 bases. Sequenced sample: naive CD4+ T cells from PBMCs. The subset is: CD45RA+ positively selected. The receptor was isolated from a man aged 18 to 29 in good health. Some clones in this sample may be carry-over from other donors' samples. The CDR3 protein is CASSFLAGQETQYF. CDR3 nucleotide sequence: TGTGCCAGCAGTTTTCTAGCGGGACAGGAGACCCAGTACTTC.